The entry below describes one T cell receptor (beta chain). The target antigen is unknown. Germline is not matched at one junction end, which may reflect a read error. This specimen belongs to a study of shared clonotypes between healthy human individuals. The naive CD8 fraction comprised CD45RO-negative cells positively selected for CCR7 and excluded terminally differentiated effector memory CD45RA+ cells. Study outcomes and limitations: An expected dependence of interdonor clonotype sharing on sequencing depth was noted. The represented genetic and exposure-history diversity was limited by the small number of donors.

Each PCR replicate from the sorted subsets contained about 210 ng DNA, which is around 30,000 T cell genomes. Here immunoSEQ multiplex PCR was the method, and the copy in TCRdb shows in-frame clones only, minus some. The sample carries around 1,900,000 clones, around 93% recorded once. The clonotype originates from a man aged 18 to 29 in good health. Some clones in this sample may be carry-over from other donors' samples. The sequenced material came from naive CD8+ T cells from PBMCs.

DNA of the CDR3: TGTGCCAGCAGCGAAGAATCAAGGGAGGTGGAGACCCAGTACTTC. This translates into CASSEESREVETQYF. The chain uses TRBV2 and TRBJ2-5; TRBD2 might be the D (6 bases). This CDR3 is 15 amino acids long. Looked up from germline, CDR1 is SNHLY and CDR2 is FYNNEI.